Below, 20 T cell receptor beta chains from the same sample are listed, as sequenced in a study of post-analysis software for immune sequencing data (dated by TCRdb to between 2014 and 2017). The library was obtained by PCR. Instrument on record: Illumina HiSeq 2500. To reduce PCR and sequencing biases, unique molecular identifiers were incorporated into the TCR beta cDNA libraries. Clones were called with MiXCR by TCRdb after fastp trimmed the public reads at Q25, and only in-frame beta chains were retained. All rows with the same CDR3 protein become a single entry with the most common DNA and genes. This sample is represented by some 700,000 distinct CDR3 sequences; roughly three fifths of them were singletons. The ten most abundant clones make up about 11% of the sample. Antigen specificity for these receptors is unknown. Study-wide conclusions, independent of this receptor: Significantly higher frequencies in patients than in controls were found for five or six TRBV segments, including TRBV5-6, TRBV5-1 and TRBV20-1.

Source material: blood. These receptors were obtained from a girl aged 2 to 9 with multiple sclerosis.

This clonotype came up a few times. The CDR3 loop is CASSSLAGGQETQYF. The CDR3 bases are TGTGCCAGCAGCTCCTTAGCGGGGGGGCAGGAGACCCAGTACTTC. The chain employs TRBV7-2 and TRBJ2-5; TRBD2 matches at 11 bases. Germline CDR1 and CDR2: SGHTA and FQGNSA. The CDR3 is 15 amino acids. The junction had 6 bases not matched to a gene; V was cut back by 4 bases and J by 5 bases.

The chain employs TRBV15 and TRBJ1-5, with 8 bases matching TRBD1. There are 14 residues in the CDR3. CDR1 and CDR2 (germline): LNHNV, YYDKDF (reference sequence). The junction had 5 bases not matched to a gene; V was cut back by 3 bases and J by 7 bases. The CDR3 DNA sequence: TGTGCCACCAGCAGGGCCGGGACAGGACAGCCCCAGCATTTT. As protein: CATSRAGTGQPQHF.

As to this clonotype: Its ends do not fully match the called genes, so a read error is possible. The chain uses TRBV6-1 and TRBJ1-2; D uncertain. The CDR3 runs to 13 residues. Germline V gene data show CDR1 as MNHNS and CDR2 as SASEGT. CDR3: CAGSEGLGYGYTF. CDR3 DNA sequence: TGTGCCGGCAGTGAAGGACTGGGGTATGGCTACACCTTC.

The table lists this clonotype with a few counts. The CDR3 loop reads CSFVIPASGGGEQFF. The CDR3 DNA reads TGCAGCTTTGTGATACCAGCATCGGGAGGCGGTGAGCAGTTCTTC. V is TRBV29-1 and J is TRBJ2-1; 7 bases are shared with TRBD2. Per germline, CDR1 SQVTM and CDR2 ANQGSEA. This CDR3 is 15 amino acids long. Trimming took 8 bases from V and 9 from J; bases not matched to a gene: 19.

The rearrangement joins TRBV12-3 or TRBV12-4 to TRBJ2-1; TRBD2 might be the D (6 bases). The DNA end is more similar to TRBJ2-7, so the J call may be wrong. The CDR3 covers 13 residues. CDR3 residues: CASSFAGSNEQYF. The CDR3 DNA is TGTGCCAGCAGTTTCGCGGGAAGCAACGAGCAGTACTTC.

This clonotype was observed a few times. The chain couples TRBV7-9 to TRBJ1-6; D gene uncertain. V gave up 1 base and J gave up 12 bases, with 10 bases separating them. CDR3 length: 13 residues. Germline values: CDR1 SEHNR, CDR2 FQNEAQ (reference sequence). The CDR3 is CASSLGSLRPLHF. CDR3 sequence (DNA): TGTGCCAGCAGCTTAGGGTCCCTTAGACCCCTCCACTTT.

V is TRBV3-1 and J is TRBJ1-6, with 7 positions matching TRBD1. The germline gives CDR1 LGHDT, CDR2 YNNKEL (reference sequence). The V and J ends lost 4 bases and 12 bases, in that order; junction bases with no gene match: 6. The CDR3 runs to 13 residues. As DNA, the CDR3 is TGTGCCAGCAGCCGACTTCAGGGGGAACCCCTCCACTTT. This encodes CASSRLQGEPLHF.

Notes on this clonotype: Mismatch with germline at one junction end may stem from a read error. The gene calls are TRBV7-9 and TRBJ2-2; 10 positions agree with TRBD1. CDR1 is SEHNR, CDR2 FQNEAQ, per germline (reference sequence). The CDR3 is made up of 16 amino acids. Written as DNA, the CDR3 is TGTGCCAGCAGCCCTCAGACAGGGGGCAGGACCGGGAAGCTGTTTTTT. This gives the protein CASSPQTGGRTGKLFF.

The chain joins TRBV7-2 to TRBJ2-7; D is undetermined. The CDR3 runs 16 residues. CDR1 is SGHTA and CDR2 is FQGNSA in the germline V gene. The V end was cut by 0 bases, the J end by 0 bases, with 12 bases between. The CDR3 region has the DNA TGTGCCAGCAGCTTAGCCCCGGTCCCGGGCTCCTACGAGCAGTACTTC. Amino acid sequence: CASSLAPVPGSYEQYF.

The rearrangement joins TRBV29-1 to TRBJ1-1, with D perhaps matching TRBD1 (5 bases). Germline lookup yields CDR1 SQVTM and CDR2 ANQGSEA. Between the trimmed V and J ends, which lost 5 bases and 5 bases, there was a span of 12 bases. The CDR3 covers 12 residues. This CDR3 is CSVLTTVTEAFF. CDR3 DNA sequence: TGCAGCGTTCTCACGACAGTAACTGAAGCTTTCTTT.

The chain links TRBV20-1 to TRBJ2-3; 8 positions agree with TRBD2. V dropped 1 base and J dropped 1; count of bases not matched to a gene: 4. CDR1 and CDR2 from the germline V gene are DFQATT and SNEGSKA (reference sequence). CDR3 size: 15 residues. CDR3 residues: CSARVGSGGTDTQYF. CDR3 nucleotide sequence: TGCAGTGCTAGAGTCGGTAGCGGGGGCACAGATACGCAGTATTTT.

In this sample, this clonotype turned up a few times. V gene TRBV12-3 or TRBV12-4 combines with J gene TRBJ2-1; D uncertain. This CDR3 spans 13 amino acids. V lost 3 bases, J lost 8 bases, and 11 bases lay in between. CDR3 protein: CASSFDSVHEQFF. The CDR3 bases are TGTGCCAGCAGTTTCGATTCTGTGCATGAGCAGTTCTTC.

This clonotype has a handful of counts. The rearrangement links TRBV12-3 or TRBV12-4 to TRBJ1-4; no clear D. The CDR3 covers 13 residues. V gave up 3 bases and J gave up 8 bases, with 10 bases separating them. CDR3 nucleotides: TGTGCCAGCAGTTTCCGGGCGAGAGAAAAACTGTTTTTT. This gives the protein CASSFRAREKLFF.

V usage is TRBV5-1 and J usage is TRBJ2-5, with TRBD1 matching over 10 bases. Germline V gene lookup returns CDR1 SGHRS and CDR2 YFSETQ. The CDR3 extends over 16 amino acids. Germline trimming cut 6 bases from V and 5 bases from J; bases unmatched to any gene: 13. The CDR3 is CASTLTQTGGGETQYF. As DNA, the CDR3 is TGCGCCAGCACCCTTACTCAGACAGGGGGCGGCGAGACCCAGTACTTC.

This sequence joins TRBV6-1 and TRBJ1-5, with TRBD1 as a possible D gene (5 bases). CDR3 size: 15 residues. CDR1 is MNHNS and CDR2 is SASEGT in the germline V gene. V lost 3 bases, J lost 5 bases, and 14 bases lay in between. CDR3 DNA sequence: TGTGCCAGCAGTGACTCAACAGGTTCGGATCAGCCCCAGCATTTT. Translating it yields CASSDSTGSDQPQHF.

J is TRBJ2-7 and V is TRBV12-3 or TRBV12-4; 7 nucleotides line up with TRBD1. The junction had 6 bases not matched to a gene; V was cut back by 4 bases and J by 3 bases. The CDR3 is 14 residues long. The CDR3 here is CASSSGTASYEQYF. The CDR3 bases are TGTGCCAGCAGTTCCGGGACAGCTAGCTACGAGCAGTACTTC.

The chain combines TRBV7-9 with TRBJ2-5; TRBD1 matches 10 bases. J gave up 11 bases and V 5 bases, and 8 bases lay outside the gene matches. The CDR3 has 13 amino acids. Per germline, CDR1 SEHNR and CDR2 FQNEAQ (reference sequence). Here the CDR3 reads CASSQDRGATQYF. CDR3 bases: TGTGCCAGCAGCCAGGACAGGGGGGCCACGCAGTACTTC. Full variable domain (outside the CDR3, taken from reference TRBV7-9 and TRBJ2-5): DTGVSQNPRHKITKRGQNVTFRCDPISEHNRLYWYRQTLGQGPEFLTYFQNEAQLEKSRLLSDRFSAERPKGSFSTLEIQRTEQGDSAMYLCASSQDRGATQYFGPGTRLLVL.

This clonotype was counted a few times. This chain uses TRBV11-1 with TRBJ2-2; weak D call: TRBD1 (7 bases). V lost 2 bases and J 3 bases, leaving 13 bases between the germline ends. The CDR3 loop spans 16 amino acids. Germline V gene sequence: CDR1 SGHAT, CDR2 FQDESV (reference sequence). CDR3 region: CASSLYPRGDTGELFF. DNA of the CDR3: TGTGCCAGCAGCTTATATCCCAGGGGGGACACCGGGGAGCTGTTTTTT.

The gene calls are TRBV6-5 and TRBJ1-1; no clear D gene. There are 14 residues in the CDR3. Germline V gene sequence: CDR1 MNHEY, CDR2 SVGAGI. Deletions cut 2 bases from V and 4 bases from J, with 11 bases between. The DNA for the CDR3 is TGTGCCAGCAGTTACCGAGGTCGGGGCACTGAAGCTTTCTTT. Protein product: CASSYRGRGTEAFF.

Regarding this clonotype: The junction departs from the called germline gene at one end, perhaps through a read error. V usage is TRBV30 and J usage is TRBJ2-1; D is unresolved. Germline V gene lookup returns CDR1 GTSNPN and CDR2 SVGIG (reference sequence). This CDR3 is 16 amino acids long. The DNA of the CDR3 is TGTACCTGGAATAAGCTTTGGGCTAGCTCCTACAATGAGCAGTTCTTC. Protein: CTWNKLWASSYNEQFF.